One sample yielded the 8 T cell receptor beta chains listed below, sequenced in a study of blood T cell repertoires in COVID-19. Profiled with immunoSEQ multiplex PCR; TCRdb holds only in-frame clones, not every one. This sample has roughly 380,000 clones, with about 80% found just once. Sequenced material: peripheral blood. These receptors were collected from a human donor with acute or convalescent COVID-19. The donor label of this sample is uncertain.

The rearrangement links TRBV4-1 to TRBJ2-2; 12 bases are shared with TRBD2. The V segment lost 2 bases and the J segment 0 bases; nucleotides outside the gene matches: 4. This CDR3 contains 18 residues. The germline gives CDR1 MGHRA, CDR2 YSYEKL. CDR3 protein: CASSQPGLAGSNTGELFF. The CDR3 coding sequence is TGCGCCAGCAGCCAACCAGGACTAGCGGGGTCGAACACCGGGGAGCTGTTTTTT.

The chain recombines TRBV6-5 with TRBJ2-3; D ambiguous. This CDR3 contains 16 residues. Per germline, CDR1 MNHEY and CDR2 SVGAGI. Trimming stripped 2 bases from V and 1 base from J, with 13 bases between. The chain's CDR3 is CASSYHPDRGTDTQYF. The DNA for the CDR3 is TGTGCCAGCAGTTACCACCCAGACCGGGGCACAGATACGCAGTATTTT.

The gene calls are TRBV28 and TRBJ2-7; 9 nucleotides line up with TRBD1. V lost 6 bases and J lost 3; bases outside the gene matches: 6. The CDR3 has 14 residues. CDR1 and CDR2 from the germline V gene are MDHEN and SYDVKM. CDR3 sequence: CASSLGTGFYEQYF. In DNA, the CDR3 is TGTGCCAGCAGCCTGGGGACAGGGTTCTACGAGCAGTACTTC.

The rearrangement uses TRBV19 and TRBJ2-1; D is possibly TRBD2 (6 bases). The V end lost 5 bases, the J end lost 4 bases, and 18 bases lay between the germline ends. The CDR3 covers 16 residues. CDR1 and CDR2 (germline): LNHDA, SQIVND (reference sequence). The CDR3 is CASSVREKLKYNEQFF. The CDR3 bases are TGTGCCAGTAGTGTCCGGGAGAAGCTCAAATACAATGAGCAGTTCTTC.

The chain uses TRBV7-9 and TRBJ2-1, with a weak D call TRBD2 (5 bases). Trimming stripped 0 bases from V and 9 bases from J, with 12 bases between. CDR1 is SEHNR and CDR2 is FQNEAQ in the germline V gene (reference sequence). CDR3 length: 14 amino acids. DNA of the CDR3: TGTGCCAGCAGCTTAGCGCAGGTAACTAGTGAGCAGTTCTTC. It codes for CASSLAQVTSEQFF.

The chain combines TRBV7-9 with TRBJ1-3, with D possibly being TRBD1 (5 bases). Germline assignment: CDR1 SEHNR and CDR2 FQNEAQ (reference sequence). V lost 5 bases, J lost 4 bases, and 18 bases lay in between. This CDR3 spans 16 amino acids. The CDR3 here is CASSPWRGRSGNTIYF. CDR3 nucleotides: TGTGCCAGCAGCCCCTGGAGGGGACGATCAGGAAACACCATATATTTT.

J is TRBJ1-1 and V is TRBV18; no definite D call. Trimming removed 0 bases at V and 1 base at J, with 9 bases between. Germline V CDR1 and CDR2: KGHSH, LQKENI. The CDR3 extends over 15 amino acids. The CDR3 nucleotides read TGTGCCAGCTCACCACCCCTTATCCGGAACACTGAAGCTTTCTTT. Translated, it gives CASSPPLIRNTEAFF.

The V and J genes are TRBV11-2 and TRBJ2-3, with 13 bases that match TRBD2. The CDR3 contains 17 residues. From germline, CDR1 is SGHAT and CDR2 FQNNGV. Losses at the gene ends were 4 bases for V and 5 bases for J; bases not matched to a gene: 9. CDR3 DNA: TGTGCCAGCAGCTACGAACTAGCGGGGGGGTCGATAGATACGCAGTATTTT. Amino acids: CASSYELAGGSIDTQYF.